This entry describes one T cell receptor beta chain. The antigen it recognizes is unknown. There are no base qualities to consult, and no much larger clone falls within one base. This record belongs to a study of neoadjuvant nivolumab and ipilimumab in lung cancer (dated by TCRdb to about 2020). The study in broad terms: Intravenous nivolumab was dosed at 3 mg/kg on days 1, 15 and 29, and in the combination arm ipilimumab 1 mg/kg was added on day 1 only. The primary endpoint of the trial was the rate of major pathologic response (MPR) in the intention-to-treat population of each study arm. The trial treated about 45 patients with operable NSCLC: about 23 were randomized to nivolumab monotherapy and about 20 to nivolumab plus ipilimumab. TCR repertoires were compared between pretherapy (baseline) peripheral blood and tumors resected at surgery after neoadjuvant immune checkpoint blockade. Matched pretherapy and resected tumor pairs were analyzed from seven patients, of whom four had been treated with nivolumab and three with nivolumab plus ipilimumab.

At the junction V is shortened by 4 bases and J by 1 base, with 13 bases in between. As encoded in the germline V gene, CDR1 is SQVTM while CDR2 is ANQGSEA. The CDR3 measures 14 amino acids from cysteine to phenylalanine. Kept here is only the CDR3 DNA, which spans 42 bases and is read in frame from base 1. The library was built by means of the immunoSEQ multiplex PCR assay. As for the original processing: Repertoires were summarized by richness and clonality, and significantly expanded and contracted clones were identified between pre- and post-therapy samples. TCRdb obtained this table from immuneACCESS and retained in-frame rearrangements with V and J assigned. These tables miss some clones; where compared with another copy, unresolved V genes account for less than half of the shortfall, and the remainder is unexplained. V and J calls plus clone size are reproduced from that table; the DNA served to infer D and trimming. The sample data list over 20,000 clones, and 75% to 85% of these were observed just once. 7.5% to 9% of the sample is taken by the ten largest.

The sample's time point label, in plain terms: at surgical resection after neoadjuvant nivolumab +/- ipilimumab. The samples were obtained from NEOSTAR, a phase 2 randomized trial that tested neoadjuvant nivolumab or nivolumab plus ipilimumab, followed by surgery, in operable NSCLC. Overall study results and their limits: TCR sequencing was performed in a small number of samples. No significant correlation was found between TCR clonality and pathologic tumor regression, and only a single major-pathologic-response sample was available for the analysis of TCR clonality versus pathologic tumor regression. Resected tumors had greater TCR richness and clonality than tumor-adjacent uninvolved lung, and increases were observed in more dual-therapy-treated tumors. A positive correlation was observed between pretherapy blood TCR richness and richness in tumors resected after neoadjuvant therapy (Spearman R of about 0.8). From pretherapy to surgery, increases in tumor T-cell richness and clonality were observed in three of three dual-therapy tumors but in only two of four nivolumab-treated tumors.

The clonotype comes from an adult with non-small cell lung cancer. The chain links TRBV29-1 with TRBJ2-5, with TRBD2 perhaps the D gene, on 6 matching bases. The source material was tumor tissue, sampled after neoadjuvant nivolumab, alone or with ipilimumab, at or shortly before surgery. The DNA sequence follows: TGCAGCGTTGCTCCCAGGAGGGGCCAAGAGACCCAGTACTTC. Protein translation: CSVAPRRGQETQYF. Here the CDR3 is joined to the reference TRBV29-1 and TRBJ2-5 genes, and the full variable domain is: SAVISQKPSRDICQRGTSLTIQCQVDSQVTMMFWYRQQPGQSLTLIATANQGSEATYESGFVIDKFPISRPNLTFSTLTVSNMSPEDSSIYLCSVAPRRGQETQYFGPGTRLLVL.